This record concerns one TCR beta chain sequence. The antigen it recognizes is unknown. The input lacks base qualities; no much larger clone sits a single base away. These data originate in a study of blood T cell repertoires in COVID-19 (dated by TCRdb to 2018 to 2021). About the study as a whole: Samples covering the acute and convalescent phases of COVID-19 were provided by collaborators in the United States, Italy and Spain. The material from the prospective study consisted of cDNA or gDNA derived from T cells, B-cell-depleted T cells, or PBMCs. Nearly every sample came with metadata listing a de-identified subject ID, COVID-19 status, age in years and sex. Where available, HLA class I and class II types were taken from metadata supplied by the sample provider and were not determined by assay-based typing. The dataset comprised deeply sampled blood TCRbeta repertoires from subjects exposed to, actively infected with, or recovered from COVID-19. Samples were obtained from the ongoing ImmuneRACE study (first 160 participants) and from some 1,300 subjects provided by 6 global collaborators. A freely available public database, intended as a resource for researchers studying the immune response to SARS-CoV-2, is where the repertoires were released.

Counted from cysteine to phenylalanine, this CDR3 has 13 amino acids. Only the CDR3 region is kept as DNA, spanning 39 bases read in frame from base 1. In the germline V gene, CDR1 corresponds to MNHEY and CDR2 to SVGAGI. The junction carries 12 bases between V and J, which are trimmed by 6 bases and 4 bases respectively. General findings and caveats noted by the study authors: Clinical and demographic metadata were provided uncurated, with the amount varying by source and participant.

The collaborating institutions used their own protocols to collect whole blood in K2EDTA tubes. For TCRbeta analysis, collaborators shipped samples as frozen whole blood, isolated PBMCs, or DNA extracted from either of those sample types. TCRbeta CDR3 regions were amplified from genomic DNA by means of the immunoSEQ Assay, a bias-controlled multiplex PCR. The original pipeline was this. Within the assay, amplification of reference gene primers was used to estimate how many nucleated cells each sample contained. To quantify the absolute abundance of each unique TCRbeta CDR3 rearrangement, sequence reads were collapsed and filtered. For each sample, productive Simpson clonality was calculated by taking the square root of Simpson's diversity index across productive rearrangements. This is the immuneACCESS table as TCRdb keeps it, with only in-frame sequences that have V and J called. A part of the clones is gone; compared with another copy, unresolved V genes explain less than half, and the rest is unexplained. V and J calls and clone size are given by that table; D and trimming were obtained from the DNA. This sample comprises about 150,000 clones, about nine tenths of them detected only once. The ten biggest clones cover 2% to 2.5% of the sample.

Sequencing was performed on peripheral blood. Recombination connected TRBV6-5 to TRBJ1-2; the D region possibly corresponds to TRBD1 (5 bases align). This receptor was taken from a human donor in a cohort sampled during active COVID-19. The DNA reads as follows: TGTGCCAGCAGCCAAACACAGGCCTATGGCTACACCTTC. It encodes CASSQTQAYGYTF.